This paragraph reports one T cell receptor (beta chain). The record originates from a study of cytomegalovirus exposure and HLA in healthy donors. This PCR relied on a set of 60 Vbeta primers and 13 Jbeta primers. Method: immunoSEQ multiplex PCR; TCRdb's copy keeps in-frame clones and lacks some. The sample yields 90,000 to 120,000 clones, 60% to 75% seen once. The CDR3 contains 15 residues. The germline CDR1 and CDR2 sequences are MNHNS and SASEGT. Trimming took 6 bases from V and 6 from J; bases not matched to a gene: 7. The rearrangement joins TRBV6-1 to TRBJ1-6; TRBD1 matches at 8 bases. The source of this sequence is a man aged 25-40 years in good health and CMV-seronegative. Sequencing was carried out using PBMCs. Written as DNA, the CDR3 is TGTGCCAGCAGGGCGGGACAGGACATTAATTCACCCCTCCACTTT. Residues: CASRAGQDINSPLHF.